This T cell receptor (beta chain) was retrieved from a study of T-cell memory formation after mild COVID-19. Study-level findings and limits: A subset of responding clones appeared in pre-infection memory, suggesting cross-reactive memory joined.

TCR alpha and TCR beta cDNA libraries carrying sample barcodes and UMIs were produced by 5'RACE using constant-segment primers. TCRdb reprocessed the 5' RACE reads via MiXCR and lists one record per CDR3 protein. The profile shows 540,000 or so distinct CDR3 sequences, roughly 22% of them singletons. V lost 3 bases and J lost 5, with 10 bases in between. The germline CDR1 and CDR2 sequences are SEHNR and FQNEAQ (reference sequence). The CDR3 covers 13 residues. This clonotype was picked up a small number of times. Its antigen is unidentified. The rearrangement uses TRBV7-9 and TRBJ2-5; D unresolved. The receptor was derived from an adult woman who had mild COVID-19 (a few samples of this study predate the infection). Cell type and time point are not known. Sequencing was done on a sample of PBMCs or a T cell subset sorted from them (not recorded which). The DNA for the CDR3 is TGTGCCAGCAGCTTCCATAGCTCGGAGACCCAGTACTTC. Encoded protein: CASSFHSSETQYF.